The text below deals with one T cell receptor (beta chain). The antigen remains undetermined. The sample belongs to a study of CD8+CD57+ T cells in acquired aplastic anemia. Study-wide background: DNA from sorted CD4+ and CD8+ cells averaged about 3.2 ug. CD4+ reads averaged around 9.9 million in healthy donors. Whole-study results and caveats: Statistical testing detected no significant gap in CD8+ Simpson's diversity between patients and controls. Both patients and controls carried the same twenty-nine CD8+ CDR3 sequences.

CDR3 length: 15 residues. Germline CDR1 reads SGHVS; CDR2 reads FNYEAQ. V lost 2 bases and J lost 4; bases outside the gene matches: 6. Both TCR beta VDJ combination and CDR3 sequence profiling were carried out. Genomic DNA was the template for this profiling. In TCRdb, the reads were re-called with MiXCR into one record per CDR3 protein. The sample lists about 180,000 distinct CDR3 sequences, 35% to 50% occurring once. The sequence was collected from a human donor in good health. This chain joins TRBV7-6 and TRBJ2-7; 9 bases match TRBD1. The sequencing sample was made of sorted CD4+, CD8+, or CD8+CD57+ T cells (not recorded which) from PBMCs. In nucleotides, the CDR3 is TGTGCCAGCAGCTTATCTACAGGGGGCGTGTACGAGCAGTACTTC. It encodes CASSLSTGGVYEQYF. The variable domain in full, with the rest retrieved from reference TRBV7-6 and TRBJ2-7, is GAGVSQSPRYKVTKRGQDVALRCDPISGHVSLYWYRQALGQGPEFLTYFNYEAQQDKSGLPNDRFSAERPEGSISTLTIQRTEQRDSAMYRCASSLSTGGVYEQYFGPGTRLTVT.